This T cell receptor beta chain stems from a study of blood T cells in healthy people across ages. Findings of the study overall: Diversity estimates from one million T cells were considered underestimates.

Each sample had at least 6.5 million PBMCs isolated. With respect to this clonotype: The antigen is undetermined.

Primers used in a second PCR of about 6 to 11 cycles were a sample-barcoded 5' primer and a J-beta primer mix. Every sample produced at least 2.5 million CDR3-containing paired-end reads. TCRdb re-analysed the 5' RACE reads in MiXCR, keeping a single row per CDR3 protein. In the table there are around 400,000 distinct CDR3 sequences, roughly half of which are singletons. Losses at the gene ends were 2 bases for V and 5 bases for J; bases not matched to a gene: 6. Per germline, CDR1 SNHLY and CDR2 FYNNEI. This CDR3 region has 16 residues. The chain has TRBV2 and TRBJ2-3; TRBD1 aligns across 11 bases. This clonotype originated in a man between 60 and 75 years old in good health. Material: blood. The CDR3 region has the DNA TGTGCCAGCAGTGAACTGGACAGGGGGCGCAGAGATACGCAGTATTTT. Amino acids: CASSELDRGRRDTQYF.